The clone carrying this TCR beta chain was seen a few times. CDR1 and CDR2 (germline): LGHDT, YNNKEL (reference sequence). The CDR3 has 12 amino acids. V was clipped by 2 bases and J by 5 bases, with 4 bases between them. This record comes from a study of T-cell memory formation after mild COVID-19. TCRdb analysed the 5' RACE reads with MiXCR anew, one entry per CDR3 protein. The data contain about 360,000 distinct CDR3 sequences, 13% to 15% of them singletons. The source of this sequence is a young man who had mild COVID-19 (a few samples of this study predate the infection). Cell type and time point are not known. The chain joins TRBV3-1 to TRBJ1-5, with unresolved D. Source material: PBMCs or a T cell subset sorted from them (not recorded which). This chain's CDR3 is CASSQSHQPQHF. The DNA for the CDR3 is TGTGCCAGCAGCCAATCTCATCAGCCCCAGCATTTT.